This entry concerns a single T cell receptor beta chain. Its antigen remains undetermined. No base-level quality is on record; no much larger clone is a single base apart. This specimen comes from a study of T cell responses to AZD1222 COVID-19 vaccine (dated by TCRdb to 2020 to 2022). About the study as a whole: A total of 233 trial participants underwent TCR sequencing, of whom some 200 had received two doses of AZD1222 and some 25 had received two doses of the MenACWY control vaccine. Trial participants were enrolled into age subgroups of 18-55, 56-69 and 70-plus years, which contained roughly 140, 27 and 60 TCR-sequenced participants, respectively.

Overall study outcomes, separate from this receptor: Because no samples from the day 14 peak response were available, repertoires could be characterized only after the peak T cell response. Only a handful of AZD1222 recipients were SARS-CoV-2 seropositive at baseline, limiting conclusions about previously exposed vaccinees. The 56-69-year group was small, and its depth increase did not reach significance, likely because of low power. Vaccine-associated CD4 TCRs spanned the whole spike protein, with dominant responses in regions 160-218 and 743-854. Reportedly, close to half of the unique spike-specific TCRs recognized epitopes lying outside the regions that are mutated in the B.1.351 and B.1.1.7 variants. A significant rise in spike-specific TCR breadth and depth was observed after two AZD1222 doses relative to day 0 and relative to MenACWY recipients. Most participants were white British and females outnumbered males, and the authors suggested that clonal diversity may have been underestimated.

What the time point label conveys for this sample: baseline before first vaccination. Taken with the paper, the label for treatment or condition translates to: meningococcal conjugate vaccine given as trial control. Samples from vaccinated people were obtained from the UK trials COV001 and COV002, which included a single-blind randomized controlled phase 2/3 trial of AZD1222 (ChAdOx1 nCoV-19) in healthy adults. Trial participant PBMC samples were collected at day 0 and day 28 after the second dose for TCRbeta chain sequencing. The CDR3 regions of human TCRbeta chains were analyzed by immunosequencing. Per the original workflow: TCRs in the repertoires were compared against a reference library of SARS-CoV-2-specific TCRs that had been generated with the MIRA antigen-specificity platform. Breadth was defined as the fraction of unique TCRs that were SARS-CoV-2-associated. Depth was defined as the fraction of total T cells that were SARS-CoV-2-associated. Each spike-specific TCR was assigned to its reactive spike region and to a CD4 or CD8 class using the MIRA data. Log10-transformed breadth and depth values were compared by one-way ANOVA with Sidak's multiple comparisons tests. The immuneACCESS repertoire file appears here via TCRdb, limited to in-frame rearrangements. These files lack a portion of the clones; in checked studies, under half of the deficit traces to unresolved V genes, and the cause of the others is not known. That table furnishes V, J and clone size, whereas the DNA furnished D and trimming. In this sample the table shows approximately 140,000 clones, approximately 93% of which occur a single time. The ten largest clones capture 0.7% to 1% of the sample.

Here V drops 6 bases and J drops 7 bases, and the junction holds 6 bases not matched to any gene. CDR1 and CDR2 are drawn from the germline V gene: MDHEN, SYDVKM. Its CDR3 holds 12 amino acids, cysteine through phenylalanine. This entry keeps only the CDR3 DNA: 36 bases, framed from base 1. This TCR was sampled from an adult in good health. The specimen was peripheral blood, collected on day 0 of MenACWY control vaccination. This receptor chain uses TRBV28 and TRBJ2-7, with 7 central nucleotides matching TRBD1. The CDR3 corresponds to CASSRTGEEQYF. Here is the DNA: TGTGCCAGCAGCCGAACAGGGGAAGAGCAGTACTTC.